This T cell receptor beta chain originates from a study of blood T cells in healthy people across ages. Points from the study as a whole: Diversity estimates drawn from one million T cells were deemed underestimates. The study found TCR beta diversity correlated strongly with naive T cell percentage.

This CDR3 has 13 residues. The germline V gene has CDR1 SQVTM and CDR2 ANQGSEA. Losses at the gene ends were 6 bases for V and 5 bases for J; bases not matched to a gene: 9. A second PCR, run for roughly 6 to 11 cycles, used a sample-barcoded 5' primer plus a J-beta primer mix. TCRdb reprocessed the 5' RACE reads via MiXCR and lists one record per CDR3 protein. The profile shows roughly 1,700,000 distinct CDR3 sequences, approximately 30% of them singletons. This clonotype has ten or more counts. Antigen unknown. Sequences were obtained from blood. The chain is built from TRBV29-1 and TRBJ1-2; 7 bases map to TRBD1. The clonotype originates from a woman in her 30s in good health. CDR3 nucleotide sequence: TGCAGCGTCGCCGAGGGACAGAGTTATGGCTACACCTTC. This encodes CSVAEGQSYGYTF.